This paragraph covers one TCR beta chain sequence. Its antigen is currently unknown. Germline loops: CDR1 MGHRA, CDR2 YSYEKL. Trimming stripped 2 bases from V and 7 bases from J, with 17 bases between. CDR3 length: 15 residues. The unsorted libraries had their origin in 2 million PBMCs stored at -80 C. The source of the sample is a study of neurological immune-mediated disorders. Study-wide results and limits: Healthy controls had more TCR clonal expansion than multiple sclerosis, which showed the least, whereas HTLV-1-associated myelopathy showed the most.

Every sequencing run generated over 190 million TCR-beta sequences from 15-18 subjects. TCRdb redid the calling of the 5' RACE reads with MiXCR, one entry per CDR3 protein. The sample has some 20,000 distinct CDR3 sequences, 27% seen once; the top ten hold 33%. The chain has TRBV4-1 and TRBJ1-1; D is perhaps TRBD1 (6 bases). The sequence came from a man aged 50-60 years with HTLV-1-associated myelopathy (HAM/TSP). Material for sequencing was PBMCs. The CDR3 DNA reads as TGCGCCAGCAGCCAATTAGTATCACAGGGTGATGAAGCTTTCTTT. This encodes CASSQLVSQGDEAFF.